Below are 9 T cell receptor beta chains sequenced from a single sample in a study of cytomegalovirus exposure and HLA in healthy donors. A multiplex PCR was run with 60 Vbeta primers and 13 Jbeta primers. Clones were sequenced by immunoSEQ multiplex PCR, and TCRdb holds only the in-frame ones, with some missing. Seen in this sample are more than 40,000 clones; the ten most common clones hold more than 2%. Sequenced material: PBMCs. The receptors stem from a woman in her forties in good health and CMV-seronegative.

The rearrangement joins TRBV5-1 to TRBJ2-5; 7 positions agree with TRBD1. The CDR3 runs 15 residues. Trimming at V came to 2 bases and at J to 1 base, leaving 5 bases not matched to a gene. Per germline, CDR1 SGHRS and CDR2 YFSETQ. The CDR3 sequence is CASSFQGGLQETQYF. For the CDR3, the DNA is TGCGCCAGCAGCTTTCAAGGGGGCCTCCAAGAGACCCAGTACTTC.

The chain combines TRBV4-2 with TRBJ2-5, with TRBD1 as a possible D gene (5 bases). Germline V lookup: CDR1 LGHNA, CDR2 YNFKEQ. The V end was cut by 3 bases, the J end by 4 bases, with 15 bases between. The CDR3 is 15 residues long. The CDR3 sequence is CASSQAGHLGETQYF. CDR3 DNA: TGTGCCAGCAGCCAGGCCGGACACCTAGGAGAGACCCAGTACTTC.

The rearrangement joins TRBV30 to TRBJ2-1; TRBD1 matches at 9 bases. V was clipped by 3 bases and J by 1 base; unmatched bases: 4. Germline CDR1 reads GTSNPN; CDR2 reads SVGIG (reference sequence). This CDR3 contains 15 residues. The CDR3 region has the DNA TGTGCCTGGAGCCCTGACAGGGGGTCCTACAATGAGCAGTTCTTC. It translates to CAWSPDRGSYNEQFF.

The chain couples TRBV19 to TRBJ1-5; 8 bases align to TRBD1. V was clipped by 3 bases and J by 7 bases; unmatched bases: 8. Per germline, CDR1 LNHDA and CDR2 SQIVND (reference sequence). This CDR3 comprises 15 residues. DNA of the CDR3: TGTGCCAGTAGTATTCAGATTGGACAGGGCCAGCCCCAGCATTTT. This gives the protein CASSIQIGQGQPQHF. The full variable domain, completed using reference TRBV19 and TRBJ1-5, is DGGITQSPKYLFRKEGQNVTLSCEQNLNHDAMYWYRQDPGQGLRLIYYSQIVNDFQKGDIAEGYSVSREKKESFPLTVTSAQKNPTAFYLCASSIQIGQGQPQHFGDGTRLSIL.

The chain is built from TRBV7-2 and TRBJ2-1; TRBD1 matches 7 bases. The trim removed 6 bases at V and 0 bases at J, leaving 14 bases unmatched. The V gene's germline CDR1 is SGHTA and CDR2 FQGNSA. This CDR3 has 18 residues. The CDR3 DNA reads as TGTGCCAGCAGTCTTACCTCCATCAGGGGGAGCTCCTACAATGAGCAGTTCTTC. Amino acids: CASSLTSIRGSSYNEQFF.

The genes are TRBV11-2 and TRBJ2-7; unclear D gene. Germline V gene sequence: CDR1 SGHAT, CDR2 FQNNGV. V dropped 5 bases and J dropped 0 bases, with 11 bases sitting between them. The CDR3 consists of 14 residues. CDR3: CASSHNWASYEQYF. The DNA for the CDR3 is TGTGCCAGCAGCCATAACTGGGCCTCCTACGAGCAGTACTTC.

V and J are TRBV5-4 and TRBJ2-3, with 7 bases identical to TRBD2. The CDR3 is made up of 17 amino acids. Germline CDR1 SGHNT, CDR2 YYREEE (reference sequence). V dropped 7 bases and J dropped 7; count of bases not matched to a gene: 21. The CDR3 region has the DNA TGTGCCAGCGGTAGGAGTCCGACTAGCAAGGAAAAAAATACGCAGTATTTT. The encoded protein is CASGRSPTSKEKNTQYF.

This sequence joins TRBV5-4 and TRBJ2-7, with 8 positions matching TRBD2. Unmatched junction bases numbered 10, after V lost 3 bases and J lost 5 bases. This CDR3 is built from 15 residues. CDR1 SGHNT and CDR2 YYREEE come from the germline V gene (reference sequence). CDR3 sequence: CASSSPTGGIHEQYF. CDR3 nucleotide sequence: TGTGCCAGCAGCTCCCCTACGGGAGGGATTCACGAGCAGTACTTC.

The chain employs TRBV9 and TRBJ2-1; 10 bases align to TRBD1. The J segment lost 5 bases and the V segment lost 3 bases, leaving 5 bases of the junction unmatched. Looked up from germline, CDR1 is SGDLS and CDR2 is YYNGEE. This CDR3 has 15 residues. The CDR3 nucleotides read TGTGCCAGCAGCGGCCGGGACAGGGGCGACAATGAGCAGTTCTTC. This gives the protein CASSGRDRGDNEQFF. Using reference TRBV9 and TRBJ2-1 for the parts outside the CDR3, the full variable domain is DSGVTQTPKHLITATGQRVTLRCSPRSGDLSVYWYQQSLDQGLQFLIQYYNGEERAKGNILERFSAQQFPDLHSELNLSSLELGDSALYFCASSGRDRGDNEQFFGPGTRLTVL.